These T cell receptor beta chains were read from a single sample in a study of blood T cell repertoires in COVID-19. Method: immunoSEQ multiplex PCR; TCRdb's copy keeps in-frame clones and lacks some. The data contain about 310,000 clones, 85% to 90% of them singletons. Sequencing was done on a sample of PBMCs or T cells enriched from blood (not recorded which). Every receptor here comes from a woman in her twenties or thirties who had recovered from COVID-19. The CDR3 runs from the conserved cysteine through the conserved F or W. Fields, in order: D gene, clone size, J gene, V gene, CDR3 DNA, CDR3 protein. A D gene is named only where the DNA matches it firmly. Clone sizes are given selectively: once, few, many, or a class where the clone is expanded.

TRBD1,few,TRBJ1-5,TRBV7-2,TGTGCCAGCAGCATGACAGGGGGCAACAATCAGCCCCAGCATTTT,CASSMTGGNNQPQHF
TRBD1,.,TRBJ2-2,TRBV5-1,TGCGCCAGCAGCTCCGGGGACAGGGAAGACACCGGGGAGCTGTTTTTT,CASSSGDREDTGELFF
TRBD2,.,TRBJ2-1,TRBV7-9,TGTGCCAGCAGCGCAACTAGCGGAACCCCGAGGCAGTTCTTC,CASSATSGTPRQFF
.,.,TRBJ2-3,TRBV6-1,TGTGCCAGCAGTGAATCTTCGGTCTTGACAGATACGCAGTATTTT,CASSESSVLTDTQYF
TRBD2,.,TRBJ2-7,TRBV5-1,TGCGCCAGCAGCTTGCTCGCTAGCGGGCCCATTCCCTACGAGCAGTACTTC,CASSLLASGPIPYEQYF
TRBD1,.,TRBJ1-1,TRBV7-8,TGTGCCAGCAGCTTAGTCCGGACAGGGGGGGACACTGAAGCTTTCTTT,CASSLVRTGGDTEAFF
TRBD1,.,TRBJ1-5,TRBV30,TGTGCCTGGAGTGGACAGGGTGATCAGCCCCAGCATTTT,CAWSGQGDQPQHF
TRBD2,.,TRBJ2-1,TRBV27,TGTGCCAGCAGTTTATTAGCGGGAGCTGGAAATGAGCAGTTCTTC,CASSLLAGAGNEQFF
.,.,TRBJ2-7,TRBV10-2,TGCGCCAGCAGAGACTCTATCCACGAGCAGTACTTC,CASRDSIHEQYF
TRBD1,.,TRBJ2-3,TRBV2,TGTGCCAGCAGGACGGGACAGGGGTTCGCAGATACGCAGTATTTT,CASRTGQGFADTQYF
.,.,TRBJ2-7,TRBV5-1,TGCGCCAGCAGCTTGGGCCCACAGGGATTCTCCTACGAGCAGTACTTC,CASSLGPQGFSYEQYF
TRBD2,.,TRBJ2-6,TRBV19,TGTGCCAGTAGTGAATCGGTAGCGTCTAGCGGCCTTGGGGCCAACGTCCTGACTTTC,CASSESVASSGLGANVLTF
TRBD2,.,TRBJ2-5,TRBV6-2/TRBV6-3,TGTGCCAGCAGTCTGCGGTCCTCTAGGGCTAGCGGGAGCCCGTACCAAGAGACCCAGTACTTC,CASSLRSSRASGSPYQETQYF
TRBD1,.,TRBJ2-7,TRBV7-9,TGTGCCAGCAGCTTAGCTTGGGACAGTTCCTACGAGCAGTACTTC,CASSLAWDSSYEQYF
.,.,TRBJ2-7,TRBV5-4,TGTGCCAGCAGCGAAGGTATTGGACTGACCTACGAGCAGTACTTC,CASSEGIGLTYEQYF
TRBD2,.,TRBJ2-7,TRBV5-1,TGCGCCAGCAGCTCCGCCGGGACTAGCTCCTACGAGCAGTACTTC,CASSSAGTSSYEQYF
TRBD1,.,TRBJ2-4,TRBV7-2,TGTGCCAGCAGCGAAAGGACAGGGGGGGACATTCAGTACTTC,CASSERTGGDIQYF
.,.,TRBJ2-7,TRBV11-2,TGTGCCAGCAGCTTTTCTAGGGGGACCTACGAGCAGTACTTC,CASSFSRGTYEQYF
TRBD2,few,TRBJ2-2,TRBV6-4,TGTGCCAGCAGTGAAGGGCGGGAGCACGGGGAGCTGTTTTTT,CASSEGREHGELFF
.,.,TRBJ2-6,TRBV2,TGTGCCAGCAGGAGCTCTGGGGCCAACGTCCTGACTTTC,CASRSSGANVLTF
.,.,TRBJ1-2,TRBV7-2,TGTGCCAGCAGCGTGACAGTGCTCTATGGCTACACCTTC,CASSVTVLYGYTF
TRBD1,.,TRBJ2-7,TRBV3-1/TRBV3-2,TGTGCCAGCAGCCAAAGCCGGAGGACAGGGTCGTGGGAGCAGTACTTC,CASSQSRRTGSWEQYF
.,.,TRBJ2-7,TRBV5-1,TGCGCCAGCAGCTTCCAACAGGGTGGCCACGAGCAGTACTTC,CASSFQQGGHEQYF
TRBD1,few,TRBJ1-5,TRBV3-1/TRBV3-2,TGTGCCAGCAGCCAGGGACAGGGGGGGATATATAGCAATCAGCCCCAGCATTTT,CASSQGQGGIYSNQPQHF
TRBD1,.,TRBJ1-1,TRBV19,TGTGCCAGTAGTAAAGACCCGACAGGGCTGACGAGCACTGAAGCTTTCTTT,CASSKDPTGLTSTEAFF
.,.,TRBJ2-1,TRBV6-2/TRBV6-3,TGTGCCAGCACCCCGGGAAGCGGATTCTACAATGAGCAGTTCTTC,CASTPGSGFYNEQFF
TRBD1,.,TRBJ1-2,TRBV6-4,TGTGCCAGCAGTTCAACACAGGGGGGCCACTATGGCTACACCTTC,CASSSTQGGHYGYTF
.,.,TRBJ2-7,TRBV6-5,TGTGCCAGCAGCGAGGGACTCTACGAGCAGTACTTC,CASSEGLYEQYF
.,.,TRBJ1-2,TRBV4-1,TGCGCCAGCAGCCAAATCGTAGCTTTGCAGGGGCTACCCAATGGCTACACCTTC,CASSQIVALQGLPNGYTF
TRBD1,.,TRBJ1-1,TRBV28,TGTGCCAGCAGGGCCAGACAGGGGGCGTACACTGAAGCTTTCTTT,CASRARQGAYTEAFF
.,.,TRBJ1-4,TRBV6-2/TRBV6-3,TGTGCCAGCAGCTCCCTTCTGGGCGCAACTAATGAAAAACTGTTTTTT,CASSSLLGATNEKLFF
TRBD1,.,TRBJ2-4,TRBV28,TGTGCCAGCAGTTTAGGAGGTTGGGGGACAGAGAAAAACATTCAGTACTTC,CASSLGGWGTEKNIQYF
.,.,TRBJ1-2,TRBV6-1,TGTGCCAGCAGTGACGGTGGCTACACCTTC,CASSDGGYTF
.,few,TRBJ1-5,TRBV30,TGTGCCTGGAGTAATACAGAAAATCAGCCCCAGCATTTT,CAWSNTENQPQHF
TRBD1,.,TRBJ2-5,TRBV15,TGTGCCACCAGGGGTCCGGGACAGGGGCAAGAGACCCAGTACTTC,CATRGPGQGQETQYF
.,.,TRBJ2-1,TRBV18,TGTGCCAGCTCACCAGGACCCATTACTAGGACCAATGAGCAGTTCTTC,CASSPGPITRTNEQFF
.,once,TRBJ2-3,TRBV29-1,TGCAGCGTCCGACCGGGACTGCTAAGGGATACGCAGTATTTT,CSVRPGLLRDTQYF
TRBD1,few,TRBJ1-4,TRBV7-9,TGTGCCAGCAGCTCGAATGACAGGGTATCTGAAAAACTGTTTTTT,CASSSNDRVSEKLFF
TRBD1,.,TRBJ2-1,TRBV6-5,TGTGCCAGCGACAGGGGGTCCCCTTCCTACAATGAGCAGTTCTTC,CASDRGSPSYNEQFF
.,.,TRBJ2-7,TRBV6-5,TGTGCCAGCAGTTACATCGACACCTCCTACGAGCAGTACTTC,CASSYIDTSYEQYF
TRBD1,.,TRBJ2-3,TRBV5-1,TGCGCCAGCAGCTATGGACAGGGCACAGATACGCAGTATTTT,CASSYGQGTDTQYF
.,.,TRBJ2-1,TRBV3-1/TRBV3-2,TGTGCCAGCAGGAAAGGACTTGGGGGCGATGAGCAGTTCTTC,CASRKGLGGDEQFF
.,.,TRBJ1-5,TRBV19,TGTGCCAGTAGTGACTACAATCAGCCCCAGCATTTT,CASSDYNQPQHF
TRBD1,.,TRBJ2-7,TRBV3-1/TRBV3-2,TGTGCCAGCAGCCCCCAGACAGGGGGCGAGGGCGAGCAGTACTTC,CASSPQTGGEGEQYF
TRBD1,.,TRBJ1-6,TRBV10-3,TGTGCCATCTCCGACAGGGGCGATAATTCACCCCTCCACTTT,CAISDRGDNSPLHF